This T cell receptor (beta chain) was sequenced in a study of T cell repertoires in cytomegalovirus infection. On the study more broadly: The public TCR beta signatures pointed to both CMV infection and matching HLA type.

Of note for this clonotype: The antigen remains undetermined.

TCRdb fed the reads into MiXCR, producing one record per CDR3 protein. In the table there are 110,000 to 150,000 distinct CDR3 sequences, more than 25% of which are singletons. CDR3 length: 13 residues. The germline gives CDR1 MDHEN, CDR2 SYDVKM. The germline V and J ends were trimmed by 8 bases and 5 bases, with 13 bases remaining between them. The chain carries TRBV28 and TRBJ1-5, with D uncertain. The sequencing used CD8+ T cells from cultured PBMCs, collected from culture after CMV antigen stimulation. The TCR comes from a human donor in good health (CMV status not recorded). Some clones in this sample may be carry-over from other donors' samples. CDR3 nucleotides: TGTGCCAGCTCTGTCTTCGGGGATCAGCCCCAGCATTTT. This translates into CASSVFGDQPQHF. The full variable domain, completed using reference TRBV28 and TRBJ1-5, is DVKVTQSSRYLVKRTGEKVFLECVQDMDHENMFWYRQDPGLGLRLIYFSYDVKMKEKGDIPEGYSVSREKKERFSLILESASTNQTSMYLCASSVFGDQPQHFGDGTRLSIL.